A selection of T cell receptor beta chains follows, all from one sample in a study of T cell repertoires in cytomegalovirus infection. A single record per CDR3 protein comes from TCRdb applying MiXCR to the reads. The sample holds about 130,000 distinct CDR3 sequences; 30% to 40% are singletons and the top ten take approximately 50%. Antigens of these TCRs are unknown. Sequences were derived from CD8+ T cells from cultured PBMCs, sampled from culture after CMV antigen stimulation. The receptors derive from a human donor in good health (CMV status not recorded). Some clones in this sample may be carry-over from other donors' samples. Each CDR3 is given with its conserved first and last residue. Each record gives: D gene, clone size, V gene, J gene, CDR3 DNA, CDR3 protein. A D gene is named only where the DNA matches it firmly. A row's size may be missing; if present it is once, few, many or a size class.

TRBD2,many,TRBV20-1,TRBJ2-3,TGCAGTGCCAAGAGAGCGGGAGGGGGTTTGAGAGATACGCAGTATTTT,CSAKRAGGGLRDTQYF
NA,few,TRBV12-3/TRBV12-4,TRBJ2-7,TGTGCCAGCAGTTTCAGCTTTCAAGGGACCTACGAGCAGTACTTC,CASSFSFQGTYEQYF
NA,few,TRBV7-2,TRBJ1-1,TGTGCCAGCAGCCCCCATCCGGGGCCTATGAACACTGAAGCTTTCTTT,CASSPHPGPMNTEAFF
NA,few,TRBV6-2/TRBV6-3,TRBJ1-1,TGTGCCAGCAGTACCCAAGCGGTTATTGGGGGCACTGAAGCTTTCTTT,CASSTQAVIGGTEAFF
NA,many,TRBV28,TRBJ2-5,TGTGCCAGCGCCGGGGGCAAAGAGACCCAGTACTTC,CASAGGKETQYF
NA,NA,TRBV15,TRBJ2-1,TGTGCCACCAGCAGCTACCGGGGTGGTGAGCAGTTCTTC,CATSSYRGGEQFF
NA,NA,TRBV11-2,TRBJ2-1,TGTGCCAGCAGCTTAGCCTGGGGCAGGGAGAGGGAGCAGTTCTTC,CASSLAWGREREQFF
NA,few,TRBV6-2/TRBV6-3,TRBJ1-2,TGTGCCAGCAGTCAACTCGGGGGGTATGGCTACACCTTC,CASSQLGGYGYTF
NA,NA,TRBV15,TRBJ2-3,TGTGCCACCAGCAGCCCGGGGGGCACAGATACGCAGTATTTT,CATSSPGGTDTQYF
NA,few,TRBV9,TRBJ2-3,TGTGCCAGCAGCGTAAGTGAAGATACGCAGTATTTT,CASSVSEDTQYF
TRBD1,NA,TRBV6-5,TRBJ1-2,TGTGCCAGCAGTACCACAGGGGGCTATGGCTACACCTTC,CASSTTGGYGYTF
NA,NA,TRBV6-1,TRBJ1-5,TGTGCCAGCAGTGAAGTAGGGAGAGGCAATCAGCCCCAGCATTTT,CASSEVGRGNQPQHF
NA,NA,TRBV12-3/TRBV12-4,TRBJ1-1,TGTGCCAGCAGTTTTGGTAGGAACACTAAAGCTTTCTTT,CASSFGRNTKAFF
NA,few,TRBV10-3,TRBJ2-3,TGTGCCATCAGTGACCGGTCTAACACAGATACGCAGTATTTT,CAISDRSNTDTQYF
TRBD1,many,TRBV7-8,TRBJ1-1,TGTGCCAGCAGCTCCAACAGGGGCAGCGGGAGGACTGAAGCTTTCTTT,CASSSNRGSGRTEAFF
NA,few,TRBV14,TRBJ2-7,TGTGCCAGCAGCCCCAGGGGTTTCTACGAGCAGTACTTC,CASSPRGFYEQYF
NA,NA,TRBV7-9,TRBJ1-6,TGTGCCGGCAGCTTAGGGACAAATTCACCCCTCCACTTT,CAGSLGTNSPLHF
TRBD1,NA,TRBV4-1,TRBJ1-2,TGCGCCAGCAGCCAAGTTTCGGAGACAGGGCTCGGATATGGCTACACCTTC,CASSQVSETGLGYGYTF
NA,many,TRBV7-8,TRBJ2-3,TGTGCCAGCAGCGCCCATACACCCACAAGCACAGATACGCAGTATTTT,CASSAHTPTSTDTQYF
TRBD2,NA,TRBV7-2,TRBJ2-5,TGTGCCAGCAGCTTAGGGGTCTTCGCGGGGGGGCTAGGAGAGACCCAGTACTTC,CASSLGVFAGGLGETQYF
TRBD1,NA,TRBV19,TRBJ2-7,TGTGCCAGTAGTATGGGACAGGGGTCCTACGAGCAGTACTTC,CASSMGQGSYEQYF
NA,few,TRBV6-1,TRBJ1-1,TGTGCCAGCAGTGAAGCGCACGGAGTTAGTGAAGCTTTCTTT,CASSEAHGVSEAFF
NA,NA,TRBV7-3,TRBJ2-3,TGTGCCAGCAGCTTAGGGGACGACACAGATACGCAGTATTTT,CASSLGDDTDTQYF
NA,few,TRBV29-1,TRBJ2-7,TGCAGCGTTGGAGGAGGCTCAGGGAACGCCTACGAGCAGTACTTC,CSVGGGSGNAYEQYF
NA,NA,TRBV10-3,TRBJ2-7,TGTGCCATCAGTTCTGGGCCCACCTACGAGCAGTACTTC,CAISSGPTYEQYF
NA,NA,TRBV7-3,TRBJ2-5,TGTGCCAGCAGCCCGTCCTGGGGGCCGCCGGAGACCCAGTACTTC,CASSPSWGPPETQYF
TRBD2,NA,TRBV14,TRBJ2-2,TGTGCCAGCAGCTTCCGCGGGGGGCCGAACACCGGGGAGCTGTTTTTT,CASSFRGGPNTGELFF
NA,few,TRBV7-9,TRBJ1-4,TGTGCCAGCAGCTCCAATACGGGGTTCACTAATGAAAAACTGTTTTTT,CASSSNTGFTNEKLFF
TRBD1,NA,TRBV11-2,TRBJ2-2,TGTGCCAGCAGCAAGCACAGGACAGGGAATAACACCGGGGAGCTGTTTTTT,CASSKHRTGNNTGELFF
NA,NA,TRBV3-1,TRBJ2-3,TGTGCCAGCAGCCAAGATTTGTCTAGCACAGATACGCAGTATTTT,CASSQDLSSTDTQYF
NA,few,TRBV7-2,TRBJ2-7,TGTGCCAGCACAAAACCCTGGGGCTCTACCTACGAGCAGTACTTC,CASTKPWGSTYEQYF
NA,NA,TRBV7-4,TRBJ1-2,TGTGCCAGCAGCTTAGTGGGGGGTTATGGCTACACCTTC,CASSLVGGYGYTF
NA,NA,TRBV25-1,TRBJ2-7,TGTGCCAGCAGTCTAGGTGATACCTACGAGCAGTACTTC,CASSLGDTYEQYF
NA,NA,TRBV27,TRBJ1-1,TGTGCCAGCAGTTTAGGATCAGGGAACACTGAAGCTTTCTTT,CASSLGSGNTEAFF
NA,few,TRBV7-6,TRBJ2-5,TGTGCCAGCAGCTTAGCGGGACCGCCAATCCAAGAGACCCAGTACTTC,CASSLAGPPIQETQYF
TRBD1,NA,TRBV3-1,TRBJ1-2,TGTGCCAGCAGCCCCCGACAGGGAATCTTTGGCTACACCTTC,CASSPRQGIFGYTF
NA,NA,TRBV7-2,TRBJ1-2,TGTGCCATTACCCCGGATAACTATGGCTACACCTTC,CAITPDNYGYTF
TRBD2,NA,TRBV6-1,TRBJ2-7,TGTGCCAGCAGTGGCCGGGAGGATTTTTTCGCCGAGCAGTACTTC,CASSGREDFFAEQYF
TRBD1,NA,TRBV11-2,TRBJ1-6,TGTGCCAGCAGCTTAGCGAATACAGGGGGATCACCCCTCCACTTT,CASSLANTGGSPLHF
NA,NA,TRBV25-1,TRBJ2-5,TGTGCCAGCAGTGAATATGGGGTTTTCGGACGGGAGGAGACCCAGTACTTC,CASSEYGVFGREETQYF
NA,many,TRBV4-3,TRBJ1-5,TGCGCCAGCAGCCAAGAGTTAGGGGGGGCCGTTCAGCCCCAGCATTTT,CASSQELGGAVQPQHF
NA,few,TRBV6-2/TRBV6-3,TRBJ2-7,TGTGCCAGCAGGCCGGGACTGGACGAGCAGTACTTC,CASRPGLDEQYF